What follows is one TCR beta chain and its context. This CDR3 region has 15 residues. CDR1 is SGHNT and CDR2 is YENEEA in the germline V gene. The ends lost 5 bases at V and 2 bases at J; junction bases unmatched: 6. This sample is part of a study of blood T cell repertoires in COVID-19. About the study: Both acute and convalescent COVID-19 samples were obtained from the United States, Italy and Spain. The cDNA or gDNA used as material had been derived from T cells, B-cell-depleted T cells, or PBMCs.

Authors' processing steps: Estimation of nucleated cell counts was performed using reference gene primer amplification. Using immunoSEQ multiplex PCR, the repertoire was profiled, and TCRdb retains in-frame clones only, with some absent. Clone size and the V and J calls come from that table; the DNA yielded D and trimming. The table includes approximately 250,000 clones, about four fifths detected once. The clonotype comes from a man aged 50 to 60 with acute or convalescent COVID-19. The sequencing sample was made of peripheral blood. The chain carries TRBV11-3 and TRBJ2-7; 10 bases fit TRBD1. The DNA of the CDR3 is TGTGCCAGCAGCAAGGGACAGGGGCAAACCTACGAGCAGTACTTC. It specifies CASSKGQGQTYEQYF.